These T cell receptor beta chains were read from a single sample in a study of vaccination effects on CD4 cells after COVID-19. The table came from immunoSEQ multiplex PCR; TCRdb's copy has only in-frame clones and leaves some out. This sample yields tens of thousands of clones, of which around 75% are seen a single time; 30% to 40% belongs to the top ten. For these TCRs, the target antigens are not known. The material sequenced was CD4+ T cells from PBMCs cultured with a peptide pool, taken before COVID-19 vaccination. Every receptor here comes from a human donor who had a prior SARS-CoV-2 infection. Each CDR3 is given without its conserved first and last residue. Part of the rows lack a size; the others show once, few, many or a class for expanded clones.

V gene: TRBV27
J gene: TRBJ2-5
clone size: NA
CDR3 protein: ASSLYPASGAKSQY

V gene: TRBV2
J gene: TRBJ2-3
clone size: NA
CDR3 protein: ASSDTSGSPPY

V gene: TRBV24-1
J gene: TRBJ2-5
clone size: once
CDR3 protein: ATSAHGNVETQY

V gene: TRBV18
J gene: TRBJ1-6
clone size: once
CDR3 protein: ASSPLGEGNSPLH

V gene: TRBV24-1
J gene: TRBJ1-3
clone size: NA
CDR3 protein: ATSDLRGNTIY

V gene: TRBV6-4
J gene: TRBJ1-5
clone size: few
CDR3 protein: ASSEQGGGNQPQH

V gene: TRBV7-9
J gene: TRBJ2-7
clone size: NA
CDR3 protein: ASSLLKTYEQY

V gene: TRBV15
J gene: TRBJ2-3
clone size: NA
CDR3 protein: ATSRVHALGDTQY

V gene: TRBV25-1
J gene: TRBJ2-1
clone size: few
CDR3 protein: ASSRLFSGEEQF

V gene: TRBV19
J gene: TRBJ1-5
clone size: NA
CDR3 protein: ASKGLGNQPQH

V gene: TRBV19
J gene: TRBJ2-1
clone size: NA
CDR3 protein: ASSETSYDEQF

V gene: TRBV7-2
J gene: TRBJ1-1
clone size: NA
CDR3 protein: ASSLAGTREAF

V gene: TRBV5-1
J gene: TRBJ1-4
clone size: NA
CDR3 protein: ASSLTGFGNEKLF

V gene: TRBV6-5
J gene: TRBJ1-6
clone size: NA
CDR3 protein: ATDRGLYYNSPLH

V gene: TRBV5-6
J gene: TRBJ1-2
clone size: few
CDR3 protein: ASSLGRNYGYT

V gene: TRBV5-4
J gene: TRBJ2-7
clone size: few
CDR3 protein: ASSFGGRQDEQY

V gene: TRBV15
J gene: TRBJ1-2
clone size: once
CDR3 protein: ATRAGERVTYGYT

V gene: TRBV29-1
J gene: TRBJ2-5
clone size: NA
CDR3 protein: SVISPGIEETQY

V gene: TRBV7-2
J gene: TRBJ1-3
clone size: few
CDR3 protein: ASSLAIGNTIY

V gene: TRBV2
J gene: TRBJ2-3
clone size: NA
CDR3 protein: ASVWGSGLLGDTQY

V gene: TRBV28
J gene: TRBJ2-2
clone size: NA
CDR3 protein: ASIPGASGSGELF

V gene: TRBV9
J gene: TRBJ2-3
clone size: NA
CDR3 protein: ASSVVRAGDTQY

V gene: TRBV5-1
J gene: TRBJ2-2
clone size: NA
CDR3 protein: ASRVTSGSRAGELF

V gene: TRBV3-1/TRBV3-2
J gene: TRBJ2-7
clone size: NA
CDR3 protein: ASSQGGLAGFEQY

V gene: TRBV4-1
J gene: TRBJ1-3
clone size: few
CDR3 protein: ASSQDPGGNTIY

V gene: TRBV19
J gene: TRBJ1-5
clone size: NA
CDR3 protein: ASSIGRHSNQPQH